Described below is a single TCR beta chain sequence and its context. Its target is not known. The record originates from a study of OX40 agonist ivuxolimab in advanced cancers. Whole-study results and caveats: It was also the case that some nonresponders had low normalized T-cell clonal expansion.

Using immunoSEQ multiplex PCR, the repertoire was profiled, and TCRdb retains in-frame clones only, with some absent. The sample shows some 100,000 clones, 85% to 95% of them seen only once. This TCR was recovered from an adult with an advanced solid tumor such as melanoma, head and neck, liver or kidney cancer. The sample in question was CD4+ or CD8+ T cells sorted from blood, obtained in a trial of the OX40 agonist ivuxolimab.

CDR3 in DNA: TGCAGCGTTGAGGGCGAAGGTGGCACAGATACGCAGTATTTT. Translation gives CSVEGEGGTDTQYF. This chain connects TRBV29-1 to TRBJ2-3; D unresolved. V lost 3 bases and J 1 base, leaving 11 bases between the germline ends. Germline V gene sequence: CDR1 SQVTM, CDR2 ANQGSEA. The CDR3 sequence is 14 residues long.